This entry features one TCR beta chain sequence. Germline V CDR1 and CDR2: KGHDR, SFDVKD. This CDR3 contains 16 residues. V was clipped by 4 bases and J by 5 bases; unmatched bases: 8. The source of the sample is a study of blood T cell repertoires in COVID-19. Which cohort a participant joined came from the clinical history participants gave. TCRdb's table, derived via immunoSEQ multiplex PCR, lists solely in-frame clones and lacks some. The profile shows hundreds of thousands of clones, around 88% of them singletons. The source is a man between 40 and 49 years old who had recovered from COVID-19. Sequenced: PBMCs or T cells enriched from blood (not recorded which). This chain uses TRBV24-1 with TRBJ2-3, with TRBD2 matching 10 bases. CDR3 region: CATSEPLAGALDTQYF. The CDR3 nucleotides are TGTGCCACCAGTGAACCGCTAGCGGGAGCTTTAGATACGCAGTATTTT.